A single sample gave rise to the 20 T cell receptor beta chains below, sequenced in a study of T cells in Graves' hyperthyroidism and ophthalmopathy. Amplification of TCR beta CDR3 regions was performed using RNA transcripts as template. First-round RT-PCR of the TCR CDR3 relied on the HTBI primer set. TCRdb re-called the multiplex PCR reads through MiXCR, storing one row per CDR3 protein. In the table there are around 690,000 distinct CDR3 sequences, approximately 15% of which are singletons. The source material was blood. The source of these receptors is a man in his forties or fifties with Graves' hyperthyroidism.

This clonotype was seen many times. The V gene is TRBV6-1, the J gene TRBJ2-7; 12 nucleotides align to TRBD2. J gave up 6 bases and V 5 bases, and 5 bases lay outside the gene matches. Germline CDR1 is MNHNS and CDR2 is SASEGT. This CDR3 is built from 14 residues. The CDR3 bases are TGTGCCAGCAGTCTGACTAGCGGGAGATCCGAGCAGTACTTC. This sequence encodes CASSLTSGRSEQYF.

The chain couples TRBV28 to TRBJ1-2, with D perhaps matching TRBD1 (5 bases). Germline V gene sequence: CDR1 MDHEN, CDR2 SYDVKM. Trimming stripped 6 bases from V and 4 bases from J, with 12 bases between. This CDR3 is 13 amino acids long. The CDR3 spells CASSREGFYGYTF. The CDR3 DNA reads TGTGCCAGCAGCCGCGAGGGGTTCTATGGCTACACCTTC.

This clonotype has more than one count but fewer than ten. Written as DNA, the CDR3 is TGTGCCAGCAGTCCTCCATTACAGGGGAACACTGAAGCTTTCTTT. Translated, it gives CASSPPLQGNTEAFF. The rearrangement uses TRBV28 and TRBJ1-1; maybe TRBD1 (6 bases). Germline V gives CDR1 MDHEN, CDR2 SYDVKM. The CDR3 loop spans 15 amino acids. Trimming took 5 bases from V and 1 from J, leaving 14 bases between them.

This clonotype was seen repeatedly, ten times or more. The rearrangement uses TRBV20-1 and TRBJ1-2; a possible D gene is TRBD1 (5 bases). CDR3 length equals 12 residues. The germline V gene encodes CDR1 DFQATT and CDR2 SNEGSKA (reference sequence). The V end was cut by 1 base, the J end by 7 bases, with 10 bases between. CDR3: CSARGRAVGYTF. DNA for the CDR3: TGCAGTGCTAGAGGCAGGGCGGTTGGCTACACCTTC.

This clonotype was observed many times. The rearrangement joins TRBV5-1 to TRBJ1-5, with D perhaps TRBD1 (5 bases). Germline loops: CDR1 SGHRS, CDR2 YFSETQ. The V and J ends lost 4 bases and 3 bases respectively, with 14 bases between them. This CDR3 has 15 amino acids. The CDR3 DNA reads as TGCGCCAGCAGCATCAACGGGGCCAACAATCAGCCCCAGCATTTT. Translated, it gives CASSINGANNQPQHF.

This clonotype was detected a few times. This chain uses TRBV7-3 with TRBJ2-1; tentatively, D is TRBD1 or TRBD2 (5 bases each). There are 16 residues in the CDR3. Trimming pared 4 bases from V and 2 bases from J, leaving 15 bases between. CDR1 is SGHTA, CDR2 FQGTGA, per germline. DNA of the CDR3: TGTGCCAGCAGCTGGGGACGGGCGTTGACCTACAATGAGCAGTTCTTC. The encoded protein is CASSWGRALTYNEQFF.

In its sample, this clonotype was seen many times. The rearrangement joins TRBV10-3 to TRBJ2-7; the match to TRBD1 covers 10 bases. Trimming cost V 4 bases and J 4 bases; bases outside gene matches: 4. CDR3 length equals 14 residues. CDR1 and CDR2 (germline): ENHRY, SYGVKD. Here the CDR3 reads CAISGDRGIYEQYF. The CDR3 DNA reads as TGTGCCATCAGTGGGGACAGGGGTATTTACGAGCAGTACTTC.

This clonotype was observed many times. J is TRBJ2-1 and V is TRBV3-1, with 10 bases identical to TRBD2. This CDR3 region has 14 residues. Germline CDR1 reads LGHDT; CDR2 reads YNNKEL (reference sequence). J lost 9 bases, V lost 5 bases, and 7 bases had no gene match. CDR3 DNA sequence: TGTGCCAGCAGCGCAAGCGGGAGGGCGGGTGAGCAGTTCTTC. Protein product: CASSASGRAGEQFF.

Concerning this clonotype: A much larger clonotype is one base distant, so this may be a read error. The J gene is TRBJ2-7, the V gene TRBV27, with D perhaps assigned TRBD1 or TRBD2 (5 bases each). Deletions cut 2 bases from V and 6 bases from J, with 20 bases between. The germline V gene has CDR1 MNHEY and CDR2 SMNVEV (reference sequence). The CDR3 extends over 16 amino acids. CDR3 in amino acids: CASSLSLTGTGREQYF. The CDR3 DNA sequence: TGTGCCAGCAGTTTAAGCCTTACGGGGACCGGACGCGAGCAGTACTTC.

This chain joins TRBV20-1 and TRBJ2-1, with 11 bases matching TRBD2. The CDR3 sequence is 19 residues long. With 1 base clipped from V and 3 bases from J, the junction kept 14 bases outside the gene matches. Looked up from germline, CDR1 is DFQATT and CDR2 is SNEGSKA (reference sequence). The CDR3 loop is CSARGLGTSGPRGYNEQFF. CDR3 in DNA: TGCAGTGCTAGAGGTCTCGGGACTAGCGGCCCAAGGGGCTACAATGAGCAGTTCTTC.

This clonotype has a count of ten or more. The genes are TRBV13 and TRBJ1-1; 9 bases line up with TRBD1. The CDR3 totals 14 residues. Germline CDR1 PRHDT, CDR2 FYEKMQ (reference sequence). V gave up 4 bases and J gave up 4 bases; unmatched junction bases: 4. The CDR3 DNA follows: TGTGCCAGCAGCTCCGGGACAGGGCCCACTGAAGCTTTCTTT. As protein: CASSSGTGPTEAFF.

This clonotype has more than one count but fewer than ten. The chain recombines TRBV5-6 with TRBJ2-7; no reliable D call. The CDR3 loop spans 13 amino acids. V was clipped by 2 bases and J by 6 bases, with 12 bases between them. CDR1 and CDR2 (germline): SGHDT, YYEEEE. Here the CDR3 DNA reads TGTGCCAGCAGCTTCCAGACCAACCGCGAGCAGTACTTC. It translates to CASSFQTNREQYF.

This clonotype was seen repeatedly, ten times or more. The rearrangement uses TRBV28 and TRBJ2-1; TRBD2 matches 11 bases. Unmatched junction bases numbered 8, after V lost 5 bases and J lost 5 bases. The length of the CDR3 is 16 residues. The V gene's germline CDR1 is MDHEN and CDR2 SYDVKM. The CDR3: CASSTAGTSGDNEQFF. In nucleotides, the CDR3 is TGTGCCAGCAGTACCGCCGGGACTAGCGGCGACAATGAGCAGTTCTTC.

Note on this clonotype: This sequence may be a read error, since a much larger clone differs from it by one base. The gene calls are TRBV28 and TRBJ2-1; D unclear. The CDR3 extends over 16 amino acids. The germline CDR1 and CDR2 sequences are MDHEN and SYDVKM. The CDR3 reads CASSSRTVRSCNEQFF. The CDR3 bases are TGTGCCAGCAGTTCCCGGACCGTCCGCTCCTGCAATGAGCAGTTCTTC.

This clonotype was detected many times. The rearrangement joins TRBV2 to TRBJ1-4; D unresolved. The V end lost 7 bases, the J end lost 4 bases, and 16 bases lay between the germline ends. This CDR3 has 15 residues. Germline V gene lookup returns CDR1 SNHLY and CDR2 FYNNEI. The CDR3 protein is CASTRGGRINEKLFF. DNA of the CDR3: TGTGCCAGCACCCGGGGAGGACGGATTAATGAAAAACTGTTTTTT. Looking up the rest from reference TRBV2 and TRBJ1-4 gives the full variable domain: EPEVTQTPSHQVTQMGQEVILRCVPISNHLYFYWYRQILGQKVEFLVSFYNNEISEKSEIFDDQFSVERPDGSNFTLKIRSTKLEDSAMYFCASTRGGRINEKLFFGSGTQLSVL.

V gene TRBV12-3 or TRBV12-4 combines with J gene TRBJ1-5; possible D gene TRBD1, 6 bases. V lost 2 bases to trimming and J lost 4 bases, with 21 bases between them. The CDR3 runs 18 residues. This CDR3 reads CASSLMIRTGFWNQPQHF. CDR3 nucleotide sequence: TGTGCCAGCAGTTTAATGATCCGCACAGGGTTTTGGAATCAGCCCCAGCATTTT.

The chain has TRBV6-1 and TRBJ2-7, with 8 bases that match TRBD1. Germline V gives CDR1 MNHNS, CDR2 SASEGT. V gave up 5 bases and J gave up 6 bases; unmatched junction bases: 6. This CDR3 comprises 13 residues. The CDR3 DNA is TGTGCCAGCAGTTTGGACAGGGCAATCGAGCAGTACTTC. This codes for CASSLDRAIEQYF.

The rearrangement links TRBV15 to TRBJ2-1; D is possibly TRBD2 (5 bases). Trimming pared 3 bases from V and 0 bases from J, leaving 12 bases between. CDR3 length: 16 amino acids. In germline, CDR1 is LNHNV, CDR2 YYDKDF (reference sequence). The CDR3 here is CATSRDASHSYNEQFF. Written as DNA, the CDR3 is TGTGCCACCAGCAGGGACGCTAGCCACTCCTACAATGAGCAGTTCTTC.

This clonotype was counted at least ten times. This rearrangement joins TRBV11-2 to TRBJ2-7; 11 bases align to TRBD2. V was clipped by 2 bases and J by 4 bases; unmatched bases: 7. The germline CDR1 and CDR2 sequences are SGHAT and FQNNGV. The CDR3 is 16 residues long. The DNA of the CDR3 is TGTGCCAGCAGCTTATCGACTAGCGGGGCTGGGTACGAGCAGTACTTC. It yields the protein CASSLSTSGAGYEQYF.

The genes are TRBV27 and TRBJ2-7; D remains ambiguous. V lost 0 bases, J lost 2 bases, and 17 bases lay in between. Per germline, CDR1 MNHEY and CDR2 SMNVEV (reference sequence). The CDR3 spans 17 residues. The CDR3 region is CASSLSPAGRAAYEQYF. CDR3 DNA sequence: TGTGCCAGCAGTTTATCGCCCGCCGGCCGGGCGGCCTACGAGCAGTACTTC.